A single sample is the source of the 28 T cell receptor beta chains below, sequenced in a study of T-cell reconstitution after alpha-beta-depleted transplantation in children. Unique molecular identifiers were used in preparing the TCRbeta library. TCRdb itself ran the PCR reads through MiXCR, one entry per CDR3 protein. The data show 300,000 to 400,000 distinct CDR3 sequences, under 20% seen once. The sample consisted of PBMCs, mostly from graft donor cells, taken 360 days after TCRalphabeta/CD19-depleted stem cell transplant. The receptors were gathered from a male patient between 2 and 10 years old who had a stem cell transplant for acute lymphoblastic leukemia, so the T cells may come from the graft donor.

The rearrangement uses TRBV5-1 and TRBJ1-6; D is undetermined. The CDR3 runs 15 residues. Germline V gene sequence: CDR1 SGHRS, CDR2 YFSETQ. The germline V and J ends were trimmed by 0 bases and 12 bases, with 16 bases remaining between them. Here the CDR3 reads CASSLAAIGDQPLHF. Written as DNA, the CDR3 is TGCGCCAGCAGCTTGGCCGCGATAGGCGACCAACCCCTCCACTTT.

This clonotype has more than one count but fewer than ten. The V and J genes are TRBV5-6 and TRBJ2-7; TRBD1 is a possible D gene (6 bases). Germline values: CDR1 SGHDT, CDR2 YYEEEE. Trimming pared 2 bases from V and 7 bases from J, leaving 16 bases between. There are 14 residues in the CDR3. CDR3 region: CASSLSWGTQEQYF. CDR3 bases: TGTGCCAGCAGCTTATCGTGGGGGACACAGGAGCAGTACTTC.

This chain uses TRBV7-9 with TRBJ2-5; 11 bases line up with TRBD1. The CDR3 is 15 residues long. The V segment lost 5 bases and the J segment 4 bases; nucleotides outside the gene matches: 6. The germline V gene encodes CDR1 SEHNR and CDR2 FQNEAQ (reference sequence). CDR3 nucleotides: TGTGCCAGCAGCCCCTGGGACAGGGGGTCAGAGACCCAGTACTTC. It specifies CASSPWDRGSETQYF.

This clonotype was counted between two and nine times. This chain links TRBV6-1 with TRBJ2-1; D not certain. The length of the CDR3 is 13 residues. Trimming left V 6 bases short and J 5 bases short, with 11 bases between. Germline assignment: CDR1 MNHNS and CDR2 SASEGT. CDR3 region: CASSTGRHNEQFF. In DNA, the CDR3 is TGTGCCAGCAGCACCGGACGCCACAATGAGCAGTTCTTC.

The chain has TRBV20-1 and TRBJ2-1; maybe TRBD2 (5 bases). The V gene's germline CDR1 is DFQATT and CDR2 SNEGSKA (reference sequence). Trimming took 6 bases from V and 5 from J, leaving 11 bases between them. The CDR3 consists of 12 residues. The CDR3 spells CSAGGLHNEQFF. CDR3 sequence (DNA): TGCAGTGCCGGCGGGCTACACAATGAGCAGTTCTTC.

This clonotype was counted a few times. The V call is TRBV4-1, the J call TRBJ2-5; D gene ambiguous. V was shortened by 4 bases and J by 7 bases, with 13 bases between the two germline ends. The germline V gene has CDR1 MGHRA and CDR2 YSYEKL. This CDR3 is built from 13 residues. The CDR3 nucleotides read TGCGCCAGCAGCCTCGGTTCGATAGGGACCCAGTACTTC. Translated: CASSLGSIGTQYF.

The chain links TRBV2 to TRBJ1-1, with TRBD1 matching 8 bases. Germline V gives CDR1 SNHLY, CDR2 FYNNEI. This CDR3 has 15 residues. V lost 6 bases and J lost 5; bases outside the gene matches: 11. CDR3 region: CASREWTGSGTEAFF. CDR3 in DNA: TGTGCCAGCAGAGAATGGACAGGGTCGGGGACTGAAGCTTTCTTT.

This clonotype was detected a few times. J is TRBJ2-1 and V is TRBV14; 9 bases are a match to TRBD2. Trimming at V came to 2 bases and at J to 7 bases, leaving 9 bases not matched to a gene. Germline V gene sequence: CDR1 SGHDN, CDR2 FVKESK. This CDR3 has 16 amino acids. CDR3 region: CASSQILAGVENEQFF. The CDR3, as DNA: TGTGCCAGCAGCCAAATATTAGCGGGAGTTGAGAATGAGCAGTTCTTC.

This clonotype has ten or more counts. V usage is TRBV27 and J usage is TRBJ2-1; 7 bases map to TRBD2. CDR1 is MNHEY and CDR2 is SMNVEV in the germline V gene (reference sequence). V lost 7 bases to trimming and J lost 3 bases; unmatched junction nucleotides: 6. The CDR3 runs 14 residues. This chain's CDR3 is CASTRAGVYNEQFF. CDR3 nucleotide sequence: TGTGCCAGCACCCGGGCGGGGGTCTACAATGAGCAGTTCTTC.

This clonotype has a count of ten or more. The chain links TRBV5-6 to TRBJ2-1; a possible D gene is TRBD2 (6 bases). This CDR3 region has 15 residues. Germline assignment: CDR1 SGHDT and CDR2 YYEEEE. V was cut by 2 bases and J by 6 bases, with 15 bases left in between. DNA of the CDR3: TGTGCCAGCAGCTTCCTCCGGGGACTCGTCAATGAGCAGTTCTTC. The encoded protein is CASSFLRGLVNEQFF.

The rearrangement uses TRBV7-3 and TRBJ2-1; 12 nucleotides match TRBD1. Germline V gives CDR1 SGHTA, CDR2 FQGTGA. The V gene end was trimmed by 2 bases and the J gene end by 5 bases; junction bases not matched to a gene: 4. The CDR3 is 16 amino acids. CDR3 coding DNA: TGTGCCAGCAGCTTAGGGGGACAGGGGGCAAACAATGAGCAGTTCTTC. Translation: CASSLGGQGANNEQFF. Based on the CDR3 plus reference TRBV7-3 and TRBJ2-1, the full variable domain is GAGVSQTPSNKVTEKGKYVELRCDPISGHTALYWYRQSLGQGPEFLIYFQGTGAADDSGLPNDRFFAVRPEGSVSTLKIQRTERGDSAVYLCASSLGGQGANNEQFFGPGTRLTVL.

This clonotype turned up a few times. V usage is TRBV7-2 and J usage is TRBJ2-7; D unresolved. The CDR3 contains 13 residues. The V gene lost 5 bases and the J gene lost 3 bases, with 11 bases spanning the gap. The germline V gene encodes CDR1 SGHTA and CDR2 FQGNSA. Here the CDR3 reads CASSPAAFYEQYF. The DNA for the CDR3 is TGTGCCAGCAGCCCTGCAGCATTCTACGAGCAGTACTTC.

The V gene is TRBV4-2, the J gene TRBJ2-3; D is possibly TRBD1 or TRBD2 (6 bases each). The germline CDR1 and CDR2 sequences are LGHNA and YNFKEQ. This CDR3 has 17 residues. The V end was cut by 0 bases, the J end by 4 bases, with 17 bases between. CDR3 coding DNA: TGTGCCAGCAGCCAAGAGACTAGGGCCGGGGGCCCAGATACGCAGTATTTT. This translates into CASSQETRAGGPDTQYF.

CDR3 amino acids: CASSVGDYNEQYF. The CDR3 DNA reads as TGTGCCAGCAGCGTAGGGGACTACAACGAGCAGTACTTC. The V and J genes are TRBV9 and TRBJ2-7; 7 bases line up with TRBD2. V was clipped by 0 bases and J by 5 bases; unmatched bases: 2. The CDR3 has 13 amino acids. Germline V gene lookup returns CDR1 SGDLS and CDR2 YYNGEE.

This clonotype was detected once. The chain combines TRBV24-1 with TRBJ1-1, with 7 nucleotides matching TRBD1. Germline lookup yields CDR1 KGHDR and CDR2 SFDVKD. The length of the CDR3 is 18 residues. Losses at the gene ends were 0 bases for V and 8 bases for J; bases not matched to a gene: 17. CDR3 sequence (DNA): TGTGCCACCAGTGATTTGCACTTAACCCGGGACAGCCGTCTGGAAGCTTTCTTT. As protein: CATSDLHLTRDSRLEAFF.

This clonotype has more than one count but fewer than ten. The chain carries TRBV12-3 or TRBV12-4 and TRBJ1-1; D not certain. With 1 base removed from V and 2 bases from J, the gap between germline ends came to 11 bases. The CDR3 is made up of 15 amino acids. CDR3 in amino acids: CASSLETLGNTEAFF. CDR3 in DNA: TGTGCCAGCAGTTTAGAGACACTCGGTAACACTGAAGCTTTCTTT.

This clonotype was seen a few times. This chain joins TRBV12-3 or TRBV12-4 and TRBJ2-2; 8 nucleotides match TRBD2. The ends lost 5 bases at V and 5 bases at J; junction bases unmatched: 10. The CDR3 is 16 residues long. The CDR3 sequence is CASSPLREGETGELFF. The CDR3 DNA sequence: TGTGCCAGCAGTCCCCTTCGGGAGGGGGAAACCGGGGAGCTGTTTTTT.

The gene calls are TRBV18 and TRBJ2-7; 13 positions match TRBD2. Germline V lookup: CDR1 KGHSH, CDR2 LQKENI. The CDR3 sequence is 15 residues long. The trim removed 4 bases at V and 8 bases at J, leaving 8 bases unmatched. CDR3: CASSLTGTSGIQQYF. The DNA for the CDR3 is TGTGCCAGCTCACTTACCGGGACTAGCGGGATCCAGCAGTACTTC.

This clonotype occurred a few times. The genes are TRBV4-2 and TRBJ1-3; possible D gene TRBD1, 6 bases. The V and J ends lost 1 base and 3 bases respectively, with 19 bases between them. The CDR3 totals 18 residues. Per the germline V gene, CDR1 is LGHNA and CDR2 is YNFKEQ. CDR3 DNA sequence: TGTGCCAGCAGCCAAGTTAATTACAGGGTCCAGGTTGGAAACACCATATATTTT. This codes for CASSQVNYRVQVGNTIYF.

This clonotype occurred many times. This chain joins TRBV4-2 and TRBJ2-1, with 11 bases fitting TRBD2. J lost 4 bases, V lost 2 bases, and 4 bases had no gene match. Germline values: CDR1 LGHNA, CDR2 YNFKEQ. CDR3 size: 16 residues. The CDR3 DNA is TGTGCCAGCAGCCAAACCGGGACTAGCGGTTACAATGAGCAGTTCTTC. The encoded protein is CASSQTGTSGYNEQFF.

This clonotype has more than one count but fewer than ten. The J gene is TRBJ2-3, the V gene TRBV7-8; TRBD1 matches at 11 bases. This CDR3 is built from 15 residues. The V gene end was trimmed by 5 bases and the J gene end by 3 bases; junction bases not matched to a gene: 4. CDR1 and CDR2 from the germline V gene are SGHVS and FQNEAQ. The CDR3 protein is CASSQGQGVTDTQYF. CDR3 nucleotide sequence: TGTGCCAGCAGCCAGGGACAGGGGGTTACAGATACGCAGTATTTT.

This clonotype occurred a few times. The rearrangement joins TRBV3-1 to TRBJ2-1; D perhaps matches TRBD1 (5 bases). V gave up 1 base and J gave up 5 bases, with 12 bases separating them. The CDR3 covers 15 residues. The V gene's germline CDR1 is LGHDT and CDR2 YNNKEL (reference sequence). The CDR3 nucleotides are TGTGCCAGCAGCCAAGGCGGAGACAGAAACAATGAGCAGTTCTTC. This gives the protein CASSQGGDRNNEQFF.

In this sample, this clonotype turned up a few times. The J gene is TRBJ1-5, the V gene TRBV5-1; D is unresolved. The V gene lost 0 bases and the J gene lost 4 bases, with 11 bases spanning the gap. This CDR3 contains 15 residues. Germline CDR1 and CDR2: SGHRS and YFSETQ. CDR3 DNA: TGCGCCAGCAGCTTGGATGGTCAGACAAATCAGCCCCAGCATTTT. Encoded protein: CASSLDGQTNQPQHF.

The rearrangement links TRBV4-1 to TRBJ2-7; D ambiguous. The germline V and J ends were trimmed by 3 bases and 0 bases, with 12 bases remaining between them. From germline, CDR1 is MGHRA and CDR2 YSYEKL. This CDR3 has 15 amino acids. The CDR3 loop is CASSHRALLSYEQYF. CDR3 DNA sequence: TGCGCCAGCAGCCACCGCGCGCTGCTCTCCTACGAGCAGTACTTC.

This chain uses TRBV30 with TRBJ2-1, with TRBD1 as a possible D gene (6 bases). V was shortened by 8 bases and J by 8 bases, with 13 bases between the two germline ends. The germline V gene encodes CDR1 GTSNPN and CDR2 SVGIG (reference sequence). The CDR3 has 11 residues. Written as DNA, the CDR3 is TGTGCCAGGGGCGAGGGGGATGAGCAGTTCTTC. This codes for CARGEGDEQFF. Supplemented by reference TRBV30 and TRBJ2-1, the full variable domain reads SQTIHQWPATLVQPVGSPLSLECTVEGTSNPNLYWYRQAAGRGLQLLFYSVGIGQISSEVPQNLSASRPQDRQFILSSKKLLLSDSGFYLCARGEGDEQFFGPGTRLTVL.

This clonotype showed up just a few times. The chain links TRBV6-5 to TRBJ2-7; TRBD2 matches at 11 bases. This CDR3 has 15 residues. V dropped 0 bases and J dropped 5; count of bases not matched to a gene: 3. Germline V lookup: CDR1 MNHEY, CDR2 SVGAGI. The CDR3 DNA is TGTGCCAGCAGTTACTCTAGCGGGAGGGGCGACGAGCAGTACTTC. As protein: CASSYSSGRGDEQYF.

This clonotype was observed many times. The chain couples TRBV15 to TRBJ2-7; D ambiguous. The CDR3 is 17 amino acids. Germline values: CDR1 LNHNV, CDR2 YYDKDF (reference sequence). The V end was cut by 5 bases, the J end by 2 bases, with 22 bases between. CDR3 sequence reads: CATSPRPEPITTYEQYF. CDR3 coding DNA: TGTGCCACCAGCCCACGACCGGAACCTATAACCACCTACGAGCAGTACTTC.

In this sample, this clonotype turned up many times. This chain links TRBV4-3 with TRBJ2-2; TRBD2 matches 9 bases. The V gene end was trimmed by 0 bases and the J gene end by 7 bases; junction bases not matched to a gene: 12. CDR3 length: 18 residues. Germline V CDR1 and CDR2: LGHNA, YSLEER. The chain's CDR3 is CASSQDPHSGSQGGELFF. The CDR3 DNA reads TGCGCCAGCAGCCAAGATCCCCATAGCGGGAGCCAGGGCGGGGAGCTGTTTTTT.